The next 13 T cell receptor beta chains were all read from a single sample in a study of T-cell memory formation after mild COVID-19 (dated by TCRdb to the early 2020s). The library was obtained by 5' RACE. TCRdb names Illumina NovaSeq 6000 as the instrument used. The public sequencing data were trimmed at Q25 with fastp and processed into clonotypes with MiXCR by TCRdb, which kept only in-frame beta chains. Every CDR3 protein is listed once, alongside the most common genes and DNA of its rows. This sample comprises around 410,000 distinct CDR3 sequences, 20% to 25% of them detected only once. About an eighth of the sample belongs to the ten largest clones. Input material: PBMCs or a T cell subset sorted from them (not recorded which). All receptors come from an adult woman who had mild COVID-19 (a few samples of this study predate the infection). The sample titles of this study are shuffled in the database, so cell type and time point are left out; the donor was told from shared clones.

The chain combines TRBV7-9 with TRBJ2-7, with TRBD2 as a possible D gene (6 bases). The CDR3 runs to 15 residues. The V gene lost 6 bases and the J gene lost 3 bases, with 18 bases spanning the gap. CDR1 SEHNR and CDR2 FQNEAQ come from the germline V gene (reference sequence). Written as DNA, the CDR3 is TGTGCCAGCAGTATCCCCCGGATGGGGGGCTACGAGCAGTACTTC. Translation: CASSIPRMGGYEQYF.

This clonotype was recorded many times. The chain uses TRBV7-6 and TRBJ2-5; unclear D gene. The CDR3 runs to 13 residues. The V and J ends lost 0 bases and 5 bases respectively, with 7 bases between them. Per the germline V gene, CDR1 is SGHVS and CDR2 is FNYEAQ. CDR3 in amino acids: CASSLAGWETQYF. DNA of the CDR3: TGTGCCAGCAGCTTAGCAGGCTGGGAGACCCAGTACTTC.

This sequence joins TRBV20-1 and TRBJ1-1; D gene ambiguous. V lost 2 bases and J lost 0, with 10 bases in between. There are 14 residues in the CDR3. Germline V CDR1 and CDR2: DFQATT, SNEGSKA (reference sequence). The CDR3 DNA follows: TGCAGTGCTAGAAAGAGGCCCCTGAACACTGAAGCTTTCTTT. It codes for CSARKRPLNTEAFF.

The rearrangement joins TRBV20-1 to TRBJ2-1; 11 positions match TRBD2. J gave up 8 bases and V 6 bases, and 12 bases lay outside the gene matches. The germline gives CDR1 DFQATT, CDR2 SNEGSKA (reference sequence). The CDR3 loop spans 15 amino acids. CDR3 amino acids: CSAIHGTSGSDEQFF. The CDR3 region has the DNA TGCAGTGCAATCCACGGCACTAGCGGGAGTGATGAGCAGTTCTTC.

This clonotype has a handful of counts. This chain uses TRBV9 with TRBJ2-2, with 8 bases matching TRBD2. V lost 2 bases and J lost 5; bases outside the gene matches: 5. CDR3 size: 15 residues. Germline V gene data show CDR1 as SGDLS and CDR2 as YYNGEE. CDR3 nucleotides: TGTGCCAGCAGCGTTAGCGGGAAGAAGACCGGGGAGCTGTTTTTT. Protein: CASSVSGKKTGELFF.

Notes on this clonotype: A much larger clone is a single base away; this may be a read error. Here the CDR3 reads CASSLRQGIKEQFF. The CDR3 nucleotides read TGTGCCAGCAGCTTGCGGCAGGGGATAAAAGAGCAGTTCTTC. The V and J genes are TRBV5-6 and TRBJ2-1; D is perhaps TRBD1 (6 bases). The V end lost 1 base, the J end lost 10 bases, and 15 bases lay between the germline ends. The CDR3 is 14 residues long. CDR1 and CDR2 from the germline V gene are SGHDT and YYEEEE.

The J gene is TRBJ2-7, the V gene TRBV20-1, with 8 nucleotides matching TRBD1. V shed 0 bases, J shed 5 bases, and the junction held 12 bases outside the gene matches. Germline CDR1 and CDR2: DFQATT and SNEGSKA (reference sequence). The CDR3 sequence is 16 residues long. The CDR3 loop reads CSARDQGQGAIDEQYF. The CDR3 nucleotides are TGCAGTGCTAGAGATCAGGGCCAGGGGGCGATAGACGAGCAGTACTTC.

The chain carries TRBV5-1 and TRBJ2-7; 8 bases match TRBD1. The CDR3 covers 16 residues. Unmatched junction bases numbered 9, after V lost 4 bases and J lost 0 bases. Germline V gene lookup returns CDR1 SGHRS and CDR2 YFSETQ. As DNA, the CDR3 is TGCGCCAGCAGCCTTCCTTCAGGGGGCGCCTCCTACGAGCAGTACTTC. Its protein is CASSLPSGGASYEQYF. Looking up the rest from reference TRBV5-1 and TRBJ2-7 gives the full variable domain: KAGVTQTPRYLIKTRGQQVTLSCSPISGHRSVSWYQQTPGQGLQFLFEYFSETQRNKGNFPGRFSGRQFSNSRSEMNVSTLELGDSALYLCASSLPSGGASYEQYFGPGTRLTVT.

J is TRBJ1-1 and V is TRBV3-1; 8 bases fit TRBD1. Germline trimming cut 3 bases from V and 0 bases from J; bases unmatched to any gene: 9. CDR1 and CDR2 (germline): LGHDT, YNNKEL (reference sequence). The CDR3 sequence is 17 residues long. CDR3 nucleotides: TGTGCCAGCAGCCAGGGAGGGACAGGTCTCATGAACACTGAAGCTTTCTTT. It specifies CASSQGGTGLMNTEAFF.

This chain links TRBV9 with TRBJ2-1; D may be TRBD1 (6 bases). There are 14 residues in the CDR3. Between the trimmed V and J ends, which lost 4 bases and 9 bases, there was a span of 17 bases. From germline, CDR1 is SGDLS and CDR2 YYNGEE. CDR3 amino acids: CASSPAGVGGEQFF. CDR3 DNA sequence: TGTGCCAGCAGCCCCGCAGGGGTTGGTGGTGAGCAGTTCTTC.

The chain employs TRBV3-1 and TRBJ2-7, with TRBD1 matching 7 bases. V shed 4 bases and J 7 bases; nucleotides not matched to a gene: 13. CDR1 and CDR2 (germline): LGHDT, YNNKEL (reference sequence). CDR3 length: 15 residues. The CDR3 bases are TGTGCCAGCAGCCCCTGGGTCAGGGGGTTCGAAGAGCAGTACTTC. This codes for CASSPWVRGFEEQYF.

This clonotype was counted a few times. The chain employs TRBV6-2 or TRBV6-3 and TRBJ2-1; D not resolved. The CDR3 extends over 13 amino acids. CDR1 is MNHEY, CDR2 SVGEGT, per germline. The V and J ends lost 0 bases and 9 bases respectively, with 9 bases between them. The CDR3 here is CASSYSSSGEQFF. In nucleotides, the CDR3 is TGTGCCAGCAGTTACTCGAGTAGTGGTGAGCAGTTCTTC.

This clonotype occurred a few times. The genes are TRBV19 and TRBJ1-5, with a tentative D call TRBD1 (5 bases). This CDR3 is 12 amino acids long. V lost 5 bases to trimming and J lost 6 bases, with 8 bases between them. CDR1 is LNHDA and CDR2 is SQIVND in the germline V gene (reference sequence). In DNA, the CDR3 is TGTGCCAGTAGTTCAACAGGTCAGCCCCAGCATTTT. It specifies CASSSTGQPQHF. The full variable domain, with the rest looked up from reference TRBV19 and TRBJ1-5, is DGGITQSPKYLFRKEGQNVTLSCEQNLNHDAMYWYRQDPGQGLRLIYYSQIVNDFQKGDIAEGYSVSREKKESFPLTVTSAQKNPTAFYLCASSSTGQPQHFGDGTRLSIL.